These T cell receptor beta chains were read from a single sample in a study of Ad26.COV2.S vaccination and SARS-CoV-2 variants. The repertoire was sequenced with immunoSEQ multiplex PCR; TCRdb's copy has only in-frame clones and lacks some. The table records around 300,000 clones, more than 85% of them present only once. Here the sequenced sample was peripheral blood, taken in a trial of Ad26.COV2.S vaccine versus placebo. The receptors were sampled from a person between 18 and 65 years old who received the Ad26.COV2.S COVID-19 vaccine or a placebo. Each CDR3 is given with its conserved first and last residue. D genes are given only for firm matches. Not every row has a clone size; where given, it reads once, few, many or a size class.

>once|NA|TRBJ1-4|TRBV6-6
CASSYSGGGNEKLFF
TGTGCCAGCAGTTACTCAGGGGGGGGAAATGAAAAACTGTTTTTT
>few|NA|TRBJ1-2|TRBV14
CASSKTRTSGGYTF
TGTGCCAGCAGCAAGACAAGGACCTCCGGCGGCTACACCTTC
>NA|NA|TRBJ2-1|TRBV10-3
CAISPSTGSSYNEQFF
TGTGCCATCAGTCCTTCGACTGGGAGCTCCTACAATGAGCAGTTCTTC
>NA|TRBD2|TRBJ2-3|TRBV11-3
CASSLGRRVDTQYF
TGTGCCAGCAGCCTCGGGAGGAGGGTAGATACGCAGTATTTT
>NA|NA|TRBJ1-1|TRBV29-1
CSVSGDPLNTEAFF
TGCAGCGTTTCCGGGGACCCCCTGAACACTGAAGCTTTCTTT
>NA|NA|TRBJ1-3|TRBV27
CASQYRPTAISGNTIYF
TGTGCCAGCCAATACCGCCCGACCGCCATCTCTGGAAACACCATATATTTT
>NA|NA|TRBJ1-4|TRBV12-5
CASGLGYEKLFF
TGTGCTAGTGGTTTGGGTTATGAAAAACTGTTTTTT
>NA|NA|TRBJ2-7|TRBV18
CASSPSGANFGEQYF
TGTGCCAGCTCACCATCAGGGGCAAACTTCGGTGAGCAGTACTTC
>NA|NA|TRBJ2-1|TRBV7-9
CASGAGSNEQFF
TGTGCCAGCGGGGCAGGGTCAAATGAGCAGTTCTTC
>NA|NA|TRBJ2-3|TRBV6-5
CASSYYRATDTQYF
TGTGCCAGCAGTTATTACAGGGCTACAGATACGCAGTATTTT
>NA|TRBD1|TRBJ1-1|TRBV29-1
CSVAGQLNTEAFF
TGCAGCGTTGCGGGACAGCTGAACACTGAAGCTTTCTTT
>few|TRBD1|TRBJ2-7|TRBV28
CASTAGQGPSYEQYF
TGTGCCAGCACCGCCGGACAGGGGCCGTCCTACGAGCAGTACTTC
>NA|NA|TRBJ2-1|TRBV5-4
CASTPEGEPPQFF
TGTGCCAGCACCCCTGAGGGGGAGCCGCCCCAGTTCTTC
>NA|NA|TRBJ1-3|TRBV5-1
CASSLNPGDSGNTIYF
TGCGCCAGCAGCTTGAACCCAGGGGACTCTGGAAACACCATATATTTT
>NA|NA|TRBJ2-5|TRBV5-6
CASSLVGGQETQYF
TGTGCCAGCAGCTTGGTGGGGGGCCAAGAGACCCAGTACTTC
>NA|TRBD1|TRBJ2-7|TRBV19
CASSILTGPYEQYF
TGTGCCAGTAGTATCTTGACAGGGCCCTACGAGCAGTACTTC
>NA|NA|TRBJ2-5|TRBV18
CASSPGQFQETQYF
TGTGCCAGCTCACCTGGTCAGTTCCAAGAGACCCAGTACTTC
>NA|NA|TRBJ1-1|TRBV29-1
CSVSDRHTEAFF
TGCAGCGTTTCAGACAGACACACTGAAGCTTTCTTT
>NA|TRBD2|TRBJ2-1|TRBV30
CAWSAGLAGGPVEQFF
TGTGCCTGGAGTGCCGGACTAGCGGGAGGACCCGTTGAGCAGTTCTTC
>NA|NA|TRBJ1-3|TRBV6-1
CASSESGGGHSGNTIYF
TGTGCCAGCAGTGAATCTGGGGGTGGCCACTCTGGAAACACCATATATTTT
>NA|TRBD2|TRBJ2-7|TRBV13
CASSNSNRQTSGLPYEQYF
TGTGCCAGCAGCAATTCAAACCGACAGACTAGCGGGCTACCCTACGAGCAGTACTTC
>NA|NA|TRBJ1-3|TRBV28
CASSKDRDTGNTIYF
TGTGCCAGCAGTAAAGACCGGGACACTGGAAACACCATATATTTT
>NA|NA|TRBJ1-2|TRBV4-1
CASSQDSGWYGYTF
TGCGCCAGCAGCCAAGATTCCGGGTGGTATGGCTACACCTTC
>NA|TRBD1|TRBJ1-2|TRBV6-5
CASRETGLNGYTF
TGTGCCAGCAGGGAGACAGGGTTAAATGGCTACACCTTC
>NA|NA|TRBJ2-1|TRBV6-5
CASSYSRGSRYNEQFF
TGTGCCAGCAGTTACTCCCGCGGGTCCCGCTACAATGAGCAGTTCTTC
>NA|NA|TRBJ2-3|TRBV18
CASSPTGSSTDTQYF
TGTGCCAGCTCACCGACAGGATCTAGCACAGATACGCAGTATTTT
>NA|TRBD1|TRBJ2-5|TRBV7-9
CASSPTDRGPFQETQYF
TGTGCCAGCAGCCCTACGGACAGGGGACCGTTCCAAGAGACCCAGTACTTC
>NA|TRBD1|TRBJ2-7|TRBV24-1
CATSDSRGPPYEQYF
TGTGCCACCAGTGATTCTAGGGGGCCCCCCTACGAGCAGTACTTC
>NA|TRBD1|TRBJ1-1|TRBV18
CASSPTNRGGNTEAFF
TGTGCCAGCTCACCCACCAACAGGGGCGGGAACACTGAAGCTTTCTTT
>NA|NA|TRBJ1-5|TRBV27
CASSSRLGVFHF
TGTGCCAGCAGCTCACGGTTAGGGGTTTTTCATTTT
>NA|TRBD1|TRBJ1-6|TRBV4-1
CASSPRTGEVRYNSPLHF
TGCGCCAGCAGCCCACGGACAGGGGAGGTTCGGTATAATTCACCCCTCCACTTT
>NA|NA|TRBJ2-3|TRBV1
CTSRRPGRCTDTQYF
TGCACCAGCCGCAGACCTGGACGGTGCACAGATACGCAGTATTTT
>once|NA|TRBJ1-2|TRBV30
CAWMTVYNYGYTF
TGTGCCTGGATGACAGTATATAACTATGGCTACACCTTC
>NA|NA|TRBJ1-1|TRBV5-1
CASSSGDQNTEAFF
TGCGCCAGCAGCTCAGGGGACCAGAACACTGAAGCTTTCTTT
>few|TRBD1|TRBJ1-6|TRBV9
CASSVEGGQVGSPLHF
TGTGCCAGCAGCGTAGAAGGAGGACAGGTGGGGTCACCCCTCCACTTT
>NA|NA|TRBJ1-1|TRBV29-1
CSVAAGEWTEAFF
TGCAGCGTTGCGGCAGGGGAGTGGACTGAAGCTTTCTTT
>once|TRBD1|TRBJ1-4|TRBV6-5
CASSRRQGNEKLFF
TGTGCCAGCAGTCGTCGACAGGGGAATGAAAAACTGTTTTTT
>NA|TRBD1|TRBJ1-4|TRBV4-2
CASSQGGGLSTEKLFF
TGTGCCAGCAGCCAAGGAGGGGGCTTATCCACCGAAAAACTGTTTTTT
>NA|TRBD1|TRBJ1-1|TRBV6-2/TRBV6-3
CASSPQGEGTEAFF
TGTGCCAGCAGCCCCCAGGGGGAAGGGACTGAAGCTTTCTTT
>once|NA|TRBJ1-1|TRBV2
CASSAGTEAFF
TGTGCCAGCAGTGCGGGAACTGAAGCTTTCTTT
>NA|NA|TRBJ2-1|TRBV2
CASRLEGLDYNEQFF
TGTGCCAGTCGACTAGAGGGGTTGGACTACAATGAGCAGTTCTTC
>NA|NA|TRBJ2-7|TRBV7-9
CASSPGTWGEQYF
TGTGCCAGCAGCCCCGGGACTTGGGGCGAGCAGTACTTC
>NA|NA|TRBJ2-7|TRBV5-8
CASSPFFEQYF
TGTGCCAGCAGTCCCTTTTTTGAGCAGTACTTC
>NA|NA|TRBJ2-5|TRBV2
CASGIGETQYF
TGTGCCAGCGGGATAGGCGAGACCCAGTACTTC
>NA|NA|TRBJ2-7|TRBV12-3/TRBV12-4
CASSFSPSYEQYF
TGTGCCAGCAGTTTTAGTCCCAGTTACGAGCAGTACTTC
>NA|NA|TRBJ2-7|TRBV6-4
CASGDRDGAYEQYF
TGTGCCAGCGGCGACCGGGACGGAGCCTACGAGCAGTACTTC
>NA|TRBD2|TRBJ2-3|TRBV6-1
CASSEASRRLAGGTDTQYF
TGTGCCAGCAGTGAAGCATCGCGGAGACTAGCGGGGGGTACAGATACGCAGTATTTT
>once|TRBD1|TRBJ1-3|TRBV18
CASSRGAGQGRNTIYF
TGTGCCAGCTCACGGGGGGCCGGACAGGGGAGAAACACCATATATTTT
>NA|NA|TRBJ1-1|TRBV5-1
CASRGMNTEAFF
TGCGCCAGCAGGGGTATGAACACTGAAGCTTTCTTT
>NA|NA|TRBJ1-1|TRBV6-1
CASSEWRNTEAFF
TGTGCCAGCAGTGAGTGGAGGAACACTGAAGCTTTCTTT